This record looks at one TCR beta chain sequence and its context. These data belong to a study of T cell responses to AZD1222 COVID-19 vaccine. This CDR3 has 13 amino acids. Germline V lookup: CDR1 SGHTA, CDR2 FQGNSA. J gave up 5 bases and V 8 bases, and 6 bases lay outside the gene matches. Clones were read by immunoSEQ multiplex PCR, and TCRdb kept only the in-frame ones, dropping some. The data show roughly 120,000 clones, approximately 90% seen once. The chain joins TRBV7-2 to TRBJ2-5, with 9 bases identical to TRBD2. Sequenced here: peripheral blood, sampled on day 0 of AZD1222 vaccination. This TCR derives from an adult in good health. CDR3 nucleotide sequence: TGTGCCAGCGCGGGGGGGCGGCTCGAGACCCAGTACTTC. Encoded protein: CASAGGRLETQYF.